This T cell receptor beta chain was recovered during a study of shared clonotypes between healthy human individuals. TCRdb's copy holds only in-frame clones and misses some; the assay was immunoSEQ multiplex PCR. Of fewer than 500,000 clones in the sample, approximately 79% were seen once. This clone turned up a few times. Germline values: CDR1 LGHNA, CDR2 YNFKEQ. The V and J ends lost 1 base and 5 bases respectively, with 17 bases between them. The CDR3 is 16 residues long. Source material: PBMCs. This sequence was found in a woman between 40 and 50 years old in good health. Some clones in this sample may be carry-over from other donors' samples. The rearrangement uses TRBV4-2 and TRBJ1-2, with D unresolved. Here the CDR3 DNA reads TGTGCCAGCAGCCAAGTAGAGGAACAGACCTTGTATGGCTACACCTTC. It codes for CASSQVEEQTLYGYTF.